The clone carrying this T cell receptor (beta chain) was recorded only once. The record originates from a study of control samples from healthy donors and cancer patients. Only in-frame clones appear in the TCRdb table, and some are missing; sequencing was by immunoSEQ multiplex PCR. Altogether about 55,000 clones are present, roughly 95% being singletons, with the ten largest covering about 1.1%. V was cut by 5 bases and J by 0 bases, with 10 bases left in between. This CDR3 comprises 15 residues. Germline CDR1 reads SEHNR; CDR2 reads FQNEAQ (reference sequence). This TCR was recovered from a woman aged 18-29 years in good health. Material for sequencing was blood. The genes are TRBV7-9 and TRBJ1-4, with a weak D call TRBD1 (5 bases). The CDR3 spells CASSVRQPTNEKLFF. In nucleotides, the CDR3 is TGTGCCAGCAGCGTCCGACAGCCAACTAATGAAAAACTGTTTTTT.